This T cell receptor (beta chain) was obtained from a study of T cells in localized non-small cell lung cancer. The CDR3 loop spans 14 amino acids. Deletions cut 1 base from V and 5 bases from J, with 11 bases between. Looked up from germline, CDR1 is SGHDN and CDR2 is FVKESK. The assay was immunoSEQ multiplex PCR, and TCRdb's table has in-frame clones only and misses some. The sample lists around 26,000 clones, around 93% occurring once. The chain employs TRBV14 and TRBJ1-1, with D unclear. The source material was peripheral blood, sampled before any cancer treatment. The receptor was derived from a female donor at least 60 years old with stage II squamous cell lung carcinoma. CDR3 in DNA: TGTGCCAGCAGCCAAGTAAGCGGGTGGACTGAAGCTTTCTTT. It yields the protein CASSQVSGWTEAFF.